The T cell receptor beta chain described here comes from a study of blood T cell repertoires in COVID-19. About the research overall: There were acute and convalescent COVID-19 samples, and they came from the United States, Italy and Spain.

Study processing details: Estimated nucleated cell counts came from reference gene primer amplification. The data were produced by immunoSEQ multiplex PCR, yet TCRdb's version contains in-frame clones alone and is incomplete. The D gene and trimming were derived from the DNA, and the V and J assignments and clone size from that table. The top ten clones hold over 40% of a sample with about 44,000 clones, about 86% of them seen once. Germline CDR1 reads LGHDT; CDR2 reads YNNKEL (reference sequence). The V end was cut by 0 bases, the J end by 0 bases, with 9 bases between. This CDR3 is built from 16 residues.

The V gene is TRBV3-1 (or the pseudogene TRBV3-2), the J gene TRBJ1-5; D not certain. The sample consisted of peripheral blood. The receptor comes from a human donor in a cohort sampled during active COVID-19. The CDR3: CASSQESGFSNQPQHF. Written as DNA, the CDR3 is TGTGCCAGCAGCCAAGAATCGGGATTTAGCAATCAGCCCCAGCATTTT.